The clone carrying this T cell receptor beta chain has just a few counts. Donors each provided around 10 milliliters of peripheral blood. Per sample, no less than 5 micrograms of total RNA were extracted. This specimen belongs to a study of blood T cells in healthy people across ages. Using a J-beta primer mix together with a sample-barcoded 5' primer, a second PCR was run for roughly 6 to 12 cycles. Tags on each cDNA molecule came from a template-switch adaptor with 12 random nucleotides. MiXCR, run by TCRdb on the 5' RACE reads, gives a single entry per CDR3 protein. The sample lists 500,000 to 650,000 distinct CDR3 sequences, 27% occurring once. The CDR3 contains 16 residues. Germline V gene sequence: CDR1 DFQATT, CDR2 SNEGSKA (reference sequence). The same specimen was also included in a second study, on T cells of mothers and their children. From that second work: Researchers report slightly higher, though non-significant, overlap in related mother-child pairs than in unrelated pairs.

The source material was blood. This TCR came from a boy aged 2 to 9 in good health. The chain carries TRBV20-1 and TRBJ2-7, with 11 bases that match TRBD2. The closer fit of TRBJ2-5 to the DNA end suggests the J call may be wrong. CDR3 region: CSARISGGEGEETQYF. DNA for the CDR3: TGCAGTGCTAGGATTAGCGGGGGGGAAGGGGAAGAGACCCAGTACTTC.